This T cell receptor (beta chain) was captured in a study of blood T cell repertoires in COVID-19. Across the study: Spain, Italy and the United States supplied samples that represented acute and convalescent COVID-19.

Method: immunoSEQ multiplex PCR; TCRdb's copy keeps in-frame clones and lacks some. The table shows a few hundred thousand clones, with around 86% occurring only once. The CDR3 is made up of 13 amino acids. V was trimmed by 0 bases and J by 8 bases, leaving 8 bases between them. CDR1 and CDR2 (germline): ENHRY, SYGVKD. The clonotype was recovered from a woman between 50 and 59 years old who had recovered from COVID-19. The sample comprised PBMCs or T cells enriched from blood (not recorded which). The chain is built from TRBV10-3 and TRBJ2-1; weak D call: TRBD2 (6 bases). CDR3 in amino acids: CAISESASDEQFF. The CDR3 region has the DNA TGTGCCATCAGTGAGTCGGCTAGCGATGAGCAGTTCTTC.